The source of this T cell receptor (beta chain) is a study of T-cell memory formation after mild COVID-19. The overall study: Most TCR clusters belonged to a single donor.

Germline V gene sequence: CDR1 SGDLS, CDR2 YYNGEE. CDR3 length: 18 residues. The ends lost 0 bases at V and 1 base at J; junction bases unmatched: 5. This clonotype was observed a few times. TCR alpha and TCR beta cDNA libraries carrying sample barcodes and UMIs came from 5'RACE with constant-segment primers. TCRdb reanalysed the 5' RACE reads using MiXCR and keeps one entry per CDR3 protein. The table includes a few hundred thousand distinct CDR3 sequences, more than 15% detected once. The sequence came from a man younger than 30 who had mild COVID-19 (a few samples of this study predate the infection). Cell type and time point are not known. The rearrangement uses TRBV9 and TRBJ2-2; 11 bases map to TRBD2. The sample taken for sequencing was PBMCs or a T cell subset sorted from them (not recorded which). CDR3 sequence: CASSVGLAGGVNTGELFF. CDR3 in DNA: TGTGCCAGCAGCGTAGGGCTAGCGGGGGGAGTGAACACCGGGGAGCTGTTTTTT.